In its sample, the clone carrying this TCR beta chain was seen once. Random-hexamer reverse transcription was applied to about 0.45 to 1 ug RNA. MiXCR, applied by TCRdb to the immunoSEQ multiplex PCR reads, yields one record per CDR3 protein. Of about 73,000 distinct CDR3 sequences in the sample, roughly 95% are singletons; the top ten hold about 0.4%. This record belongs to a study of CD8 T cells in Susac syndrome. Per germline, CDR1 MNHEY and CDR2 SVGAGI. The ends were cut back, 6 bases at V and 0 bases at J, with 9 bases in the middle. The CDR3 consists of 13 residues. The multiple sclerosis controls comprised treatment-naive patients whose relapsing-remitting disease was stable or active.

The chain links TRBV6-5 to TRBJ2-7, with unresolved D. The specimen was CD8+ T cells from PBMCs. The TCR originated in a human donor with multiple sclerosis. CDR3 region: CASRTDGSYEQYF. Here the CDR3 DNA reads TGTGCCAGCAGAACAGACGGCTCCTACGAGCAGTACTTC.